One and the same sample provided the 15 T cell receptor beta chains below, sequenced in a study of OX40 agonist ivuxolimab in advanced cancers. The assay was immunoSEQ multiplex PCR, and TCRdb's table has in-frame clones only and misses some. The sample lists some 91,000 clones; around 87% were seen once. The sequences come from CD4+ or CD8+ T cells sorted from blood, collected in a trial of the OX40 agonist ivuxolimab. These receptors were taken from an adult with an advanced solid tumor such as melanoma, head and neck, liver or kidney cancer.

V usage is TRBV6-6 and J usage is TRBJ1-1; D is uncertain. V gave up 6 bases and J gave up 10 bases, with 18 bases separating them. Germline CDR1 reads MNHNY; CDR2 reads SVGAGI (reference sequence). The CDR3 is made up of 13 amino acids. The CDR3 DNA follows: TGTGCCAGCAGCCCCGCGGGAAAACTGGGAGCTTTCTTT. This gives the protein CASSPAGKLGAFF.

The V and J genes are TRBV7-3 and TRBJ2-7; D possibly corresponds to TRBD2 (7 bases). The length of the CDR3 is 16 residues. V was shortened by 5 bases and J by 2 bases, with 19 bases between the two germline ends. The germline V gene has CDR1 SGHTA and CDR2 FQGTGA. In DNA, the CDR3 is TGTGCCAGCAGCCCCAGGGAGGGGGGCCCTCCCTACGAGCAGTACTTC. Its protein product is CASSPREGGPPYEQYF.

The chain links TRBV10-3 to TRBJ1-5; D perhaps matches TRBD1 (5 bases). CDR3 length: 15 residues. Germline CDR1 is ENHRY and CDR2 is SYGVKD. Trimming shortened V by 0 bases and J by 4 bases, and 10 bases separated the two germline ends. CDR3 loop: CAISESRQGNQPQHF. DNA of the CDR3: TGTGCCATCAGTGAGTCGAGGCAGGGTAATCAGCCCCAGCATTTT.

The V and J genes are TRBV6-5 and TRBJ1-2; 8 positions match TRBD1. The CDR3 totals 12 residues. Germline V CDR1 and CDR2: MNHEY, SVGAGI. J gave up 8 bases and V 7 bases, and 6 bases lay outside the gene matches. The CDR3 loop is CASTRGQDGYTF. CDR3 in DNA: TGTGCCAGCACCAGGGGGCAGGACGGCTACACCTTC.

Remarks on this clone: Other DNA sequences in this sample translate to the same CDR3. The chain is built from TRBV6-1 and TRBJ1-5, with a possible D match to TRBD1 (6 bases). CDR3 length: 15 amino acids. Trimming left V 0 bases short and J 4 bases short, with 10 bases between. From germline, CDR1 is MNHNS and CDR2 SASEGT. The CDR3 is CASSEAGQQNQPQHF. The DNA for the CDR3 is TGTGCCAGCAGTGAAGCCGGACAGCAGAATCAGCCCCAGCATTTT.

This clone showed up just once. CDR3 DNA: TGTGCCAGCAGCGTAGTTGCTCAGACAGATACGCAGTATTTT. This encodes CASSVVAQTDTQYF. This rearrangement joins TRBV9 to TRBJ2-3; no clear D gene. The CDR3 length is 14 residues. The germline V and J ends were trimmed by 0 bases and 3 bases, with 8 bases remaining between them. CDR1 is SGDLS, CDR2 YYNGEE, per germline.

This clone has more than one count but fewer than ten. The rearrangement links TRBV7-6 to TRBJ2-2, with 9 bases fitting TRBD1. The germline V gene encodes CDR1 SGHVS and CDR2 FNYEAQ. The CDR3 loop spans 15 amino acids. After removal of 5 bases from V and 5 bases from J, the junction contained 6 bases not matched to a gene. The DNA of the CDR3 is TGTGCCAGCAGCCAAACGACAGGGGGGACCGGGGAGCTGTTTTTT. The encoded protein is CASSQTTGGTGELFF.

The chain couples TRBV28 to TRBJ2-5, with a tentative D call TRBD1 (8 bases). From germline, CDR1 is MDHEN and CDR2 SYDVKM. The CDR3 is 19 residues long. The V and J ends lost 9 bases and 7 bases respectively, with 36 bases between them. As DNA, the CDR3 is TGTGCCAGTACCGCAGGGGGCGGTTTTTCGCGGGAGATAAGAGGGACCCAGTACTTC. Its translation is CASTAGGGFSREIRGTQYF.

The chain joins TRBV27 to TRBJ2-1; 9 bases fit TRBD2. CDR1 and CDR2 from the germline V gene are MNHEY and SMNVEV (reference sequence). Trimming cost V 6 bases and J 2 bases; bases outside gene matches: 11. The CDR3 is made up of 17 amino acids. This CDR3 is CASRPQAAGGPYNEQFF. The CDR3 DNA follows: TGTGCCAGCAGACCCCAGGCCGCGGGAGGGCCCTACAATGAGCAGTTCTTC.

V is TRBV9 and J is TRBJ2-3; possibly TRBD2 for D (6 bases). There are 14 residues in the CDR3. Trimming left V 0 bases short and J 5 bases short, with 10 bases between. Germline CDR1 SGDLS, CDR2 YYNGEE. CDR3 sequence (DNA): TGTGCCAGCAGCGTAGCGGGAGAGTTAGATACGCAGTATTTT. Its protein is CASSVAGELDTQYF.

This chain links TRBV6-6 with TRBJ1-2; 8 positions agree with TRBD1. The CDR3 consists of 14 residues. The V segment lost 0 bases and the J segment 8 bases; nucleotides outside the gene matches: 5. CDR1 is MNHNY, CDR2 SVGAGI, per germline (reference sequence). This CDR3 is CASSYSGRGHGYTF. The CDR3, as DNA: TGTGCCAGCAGTTACTCGGGCAGGGGGCACGGCTACACCTTC.

The chain carries TRBV6-5 and TRBJ2-3; D might be TRBD2 (6 bases). Germline-derived CDR1 and CDR2 are MNHEY and SVGAGI. The CDR3 contains 13 residues. V was trimmed by 7 bases and J by 4 bases, leaving 12 bases between them. For the CDR3, the DNA is TGTGCCAGCATCGGGGGAGTGGCAGATACGCAGTATTTT. It is translated as CASIGGVADTQYF.

This sequence joins TRBV7-2 and TRBJ2-7, with 9 positions matching TRBD1. V lost 3 bases, J lost 5 bases, and 8 bases stayed unmatched. There are 15 residues in the CDR3. Germline assignment: CDR1 SGHTA and CDR2 FQGNSA. CDR3 in DNA: TGTGCCAGCAGCTTCATGGACAGGGGTACCCACGAGCAGTACTTC. Translated, it gives CASSFMDRGTHEQYF. Variable domain in full (rest from reference TRBV7-2 and TRBJ2-7): GAGVSQSPSNKVTEKGKDVELRCDPISGHTALYWYRQSLGQGLEFLIYFQGNSAPDKSGLPSDRFSAERTGGSVSTLTIQRTQQEDSAVYLCASSFMDRGTHEQYFGPGTRLTVT.

The J gene is TRBJ1-4, the V gene TRBV5-4; 9 bases are a match to TRBD1. CDR1 and CDR2 from the germline V gene are SGHNT and YYREEE (reference sequence). V shed 4 bases and J 10 bases; nucleotides not matched to a gene: 2. The CDR3 spans 12 residues. The CDR3 sequence: CASSTGQGKLFF. The CDR3 nucleotides read TGTGCCAGCAGCACGGGACAGGGAAAACTGTTTTTT.

This chain uses TRBV9 with TRBJ2-3, with D perhaps matching TRBD1 (5 bases). The V and J ends lost 7 bases and 2 bases respectively, with 14 bases between them. Germline CDR1 reads SGDLS; CDR2 reads YYNGEE. CDR3 length equals 14 residues. The chain's CDR3 is CASGQAGPTDTQYF. The CDR3 DNA follows: TGTGCCAGCGGTCAGGCAGGGCCCACAGATACGCAGTATTTT.